This TCR beta chain was observed in a study of patients and donors after allogeneic stem cell transplantation. V shed 0 bases and J shed 8 bases, with 17 bases lying between them. CDR3 length equals 15 residues. CDR1 is SGHDT and CDR2 is YYEEEE in the germline V gene. In TCRdb, the RT-PCR reads were re-called with MiXCR into one record per CDR3 protein. The sample records 1,500 to 2,000 distinct CDR3 sequences, 7.2% being singletons. This receptor was obtained from a human donor who was either an allogeneic HSCT recipient or a stem cell or donor lymphocyte infusion donor (not recorded which). It is not recorded whose cells these are; they may come from a transplant donor. V usage is TRBV5-6 and J usage is TRBJ1-1; D is perhaps TRBD1 (6 bases). Sequencing was carried out using blood, either unsorted or a sorted T cell fraction (not recorded which). CDR3 bases: TGTGCCAGCAGCTTGGCCGGACAGCTCTACGCAGAAGCTTTCTTT. This sequence encodes CASSLAGQLYAEAFF.